The clone carrying this TCR beta chain was seen a handful of times. Its antigen remains unknown. The data were obtained in a study of blood T cells in healthy people across ages. Overall study findings and caveats: Long-lived donors had more naive CD4+ cells and higher diversity than aged donors. Age showed a roughly linear inverse relationship with TCR beta diversity per million T cells.

Trimming removed 1 base from V and 4 bases from J, with 24 bases in between. Looked up from germline, CDR1 is DFQATT and CDR2 is SNEGSKA (reference sequence). The CDR3 length is 18 residues. A sample-barcoded 5' primer and a J-beta primer mix were used in a second PCR of about 7 to 11 cycles. Each cDNA molecule was tagged by a template-switch adaptor that had 12 random nucleotides. CDR3-containing paired-end reads numbered at least 2.5 million in each sample. TCRdb re-called the 5' RACE reads with MiXCR, one entry per CDR3 protein. The sample has about 730,000 distinct CDR3 sequences; roughly 43% are singletons.

The sequence was collected from a woman in her sixties or seventies in good health. This rearrangement joins TRBV20-1 to TRBJ2-3; a possible D gene is TRBD2 (7 bases). Sequenced: blood. CDR3 DNA: TGCAGTGCTAGAGGGGTATTTGGGGGGGGCCTAGTAGCAGATACGCAGTATTTT. Translation gives CSARGVFGGGLVADTQYF.